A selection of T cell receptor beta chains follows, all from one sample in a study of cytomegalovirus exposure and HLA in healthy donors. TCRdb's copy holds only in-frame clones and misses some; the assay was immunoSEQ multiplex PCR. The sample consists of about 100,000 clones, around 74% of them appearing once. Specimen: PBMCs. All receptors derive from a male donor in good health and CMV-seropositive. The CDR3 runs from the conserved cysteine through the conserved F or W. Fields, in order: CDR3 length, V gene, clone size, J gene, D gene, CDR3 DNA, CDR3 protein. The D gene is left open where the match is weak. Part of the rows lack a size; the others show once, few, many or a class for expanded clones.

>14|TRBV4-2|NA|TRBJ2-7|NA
TGTGCCAGCAGCCCAACGACACCTACCTACGAGCAGTACTTC
CASSPTTPTYEQYF
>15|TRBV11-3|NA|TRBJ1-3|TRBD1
TGTGCCAGCAGCACTCACAGGGGTACTGGAAACACCATATATTTT
CASSTHRGTGNTIYF
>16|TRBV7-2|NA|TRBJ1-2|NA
TGTGCCAGCAGCTTAGTAGGGGCCGACACCGTCTATGGCTACACCTTC
CASSLVGADTVYGYTF
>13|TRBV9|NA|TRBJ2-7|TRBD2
TGTGCCAGCAGTCGGGGGGGATCCTACGAGCAGTACTTC
CASSRGGSYEQYF
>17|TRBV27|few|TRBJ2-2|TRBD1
TGTGCCAGCAGTTTTATAGGGGGACAGGGAGGTTTCGGGGAGCTGTTTTTT
CASSFIGGQGGFGELFF
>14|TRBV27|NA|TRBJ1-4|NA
TGTGCCAGCAGTAGCAGGAGGTCTAATGAAAAACTGTTTTTT
CASSSRRSNEKLFF
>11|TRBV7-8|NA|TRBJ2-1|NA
TGTGCCAGCAGCCCCCTGAGGGAGCAGTTCTTC
CASSPLREQFF
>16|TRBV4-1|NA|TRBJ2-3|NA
TGCGCCAGCAGCTCGGGACTGGTCGGGTTCACAGATACGCAGTATTTT
CASSSGLVGFTDTQYF
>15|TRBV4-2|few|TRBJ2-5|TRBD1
TGTGCCAGCAGCCAGGGACAGGGGACCCAAGAGACCCAGTACTTC
CASSQGQGTQETQYF
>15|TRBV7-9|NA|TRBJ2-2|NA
TGTGCCAGCAGCGTACAGGCCCCGGACACCGGGGAGCTGTTTTTT
CASSVQAPDTGELFF
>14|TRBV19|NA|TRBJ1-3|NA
TGTGCCAGTAGGGGGGCCCGCTCTGGAAACACCATATATTTT
CASRGARSGNTIYF
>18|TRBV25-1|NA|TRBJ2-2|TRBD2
TGTGCCAGCACCCAGGGACTAGCGGGGGGGCCAGAACACGGGGAGCTGTTTTTT
CASTQGLAGGPEHGELFF
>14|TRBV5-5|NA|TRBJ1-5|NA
TGTGCCAGCAGCTTGGCGCCGGTCGGGGAGCCCCAGCATTTT
CASSLAPVGEPQHF
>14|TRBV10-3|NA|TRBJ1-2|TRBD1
TGTGCCATCAGTGGCCCCGGACAGGGCCCCGGCTACACCTTC
CAISGPGQGPGYTF
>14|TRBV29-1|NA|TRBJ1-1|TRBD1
TGCAGCGCCGGGACAGGGACCTTGAACACTGAAGCTTTCTTT
CSAGTGTLNTEAFF
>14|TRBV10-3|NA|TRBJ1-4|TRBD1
TGTGCCATCAGAGGCAGGGACAGAGGTGAAAAACTGTTTTTT
CAIRGRDRGEKLFF